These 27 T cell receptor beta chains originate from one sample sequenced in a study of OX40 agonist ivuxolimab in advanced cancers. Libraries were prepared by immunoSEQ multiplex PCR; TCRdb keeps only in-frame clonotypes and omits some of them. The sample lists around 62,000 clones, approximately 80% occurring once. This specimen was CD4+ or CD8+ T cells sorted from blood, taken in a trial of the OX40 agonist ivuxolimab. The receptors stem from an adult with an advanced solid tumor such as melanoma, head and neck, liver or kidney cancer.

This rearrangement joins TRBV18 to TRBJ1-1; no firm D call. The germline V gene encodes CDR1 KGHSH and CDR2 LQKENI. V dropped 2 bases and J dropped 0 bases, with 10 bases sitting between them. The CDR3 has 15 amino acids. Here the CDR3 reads CASSPETVLNTEAFF. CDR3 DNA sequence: TGTGCCAGCTCACCAGAAACAGTCCTGAACACTGAAGCTTTCTTT.

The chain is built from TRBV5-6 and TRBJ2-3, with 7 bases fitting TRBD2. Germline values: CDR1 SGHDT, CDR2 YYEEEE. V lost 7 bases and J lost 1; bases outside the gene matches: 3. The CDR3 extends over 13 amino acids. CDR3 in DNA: TGTGCCAGCGGGGGGAGGGGCACAGATACGCAGTATTTT. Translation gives CASGGRGTDTQYF. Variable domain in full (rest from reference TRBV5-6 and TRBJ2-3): DAGVTQSPTHLIKTRGQQVTLRCSPKSGHDTVSWYQQALGQGPQFIFQYYEEEERQRGNFPDRFSGHQFPNYSSELNVNALLLGDSALYLCASGGRGTDTQYFGPGTRLTVL.

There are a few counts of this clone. CDR3 in amino acids: CASSDRTRYLNQPQHF. DNA for the CDR3: TGTGCCAGCAGTGACAGGACCCGTTACCTTAATCAGCCCCAGCATTTT. This chain joins TRBV6-1 and TRBJ1-5; D gene ambiguous. The germline CDR1 and CDR2 sequences are MNHNS and SASEGT. Trimming pared 3 bases from V and 4 bases from J, leaving 16 bases between. The CDR3 has 16 residues.

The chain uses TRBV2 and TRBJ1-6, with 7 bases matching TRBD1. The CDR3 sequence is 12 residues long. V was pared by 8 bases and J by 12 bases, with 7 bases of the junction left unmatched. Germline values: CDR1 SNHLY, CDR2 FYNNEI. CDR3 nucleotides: TGTGCCAGCGATGACAGGGCAGAACCCCTCCACTTT. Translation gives CASDDRAEPLHF.

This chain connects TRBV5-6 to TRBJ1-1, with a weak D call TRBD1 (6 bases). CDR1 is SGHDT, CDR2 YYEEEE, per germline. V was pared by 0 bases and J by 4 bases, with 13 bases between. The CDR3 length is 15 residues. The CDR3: CASSLATGSGTEAFF. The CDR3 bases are TGTGCCAGCAGCTTGGCTACAGGGTCGGGCACTGAAGCTTTCTTT.

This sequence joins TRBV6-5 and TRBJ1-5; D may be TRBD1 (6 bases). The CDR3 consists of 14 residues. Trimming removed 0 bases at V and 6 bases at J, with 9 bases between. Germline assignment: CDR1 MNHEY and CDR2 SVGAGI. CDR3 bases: TGTGCCAGCAGTTACTCGGGGGGCAGTCAGCCCCAGCATTTT. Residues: CASSYSGGSQPQHF.

CDR3 sequence (DNA): TGTGCCAGCAGCTTATTAGGTGGCAGGGCCAAAGAGACCCAGTACTTC. Its translation: CASSLLGGRAKETQYF. The genes are TRBV7-3 and TRBJ2-5; D may be TRBD1 (5 bases). V lost 2 bases to trimming and J lost 3 bases, with 16 bases between them. Per the germline V gene, CDR1 is SGHTA and CDR2 is FQGTGA. The CDR3 totals 16 residues.

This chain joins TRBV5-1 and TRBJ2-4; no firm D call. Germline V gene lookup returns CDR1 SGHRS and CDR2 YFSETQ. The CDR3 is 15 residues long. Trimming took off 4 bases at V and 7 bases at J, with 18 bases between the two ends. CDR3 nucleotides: TGCGCCAGCAGCGACGGTAACAAGGTACGGAACATTCAGTACTTC. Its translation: CASSDGNKVRNIQYF.

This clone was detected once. CDR3 loop: CASSTGTVHAEQYF. The CDR3 DNA reads TGTGCCAGCAGCACGGGGACAGTCCATGCGGAGCAGTACTTC. The rearrangement joins TRBV7-9 to TRBJ2-7, with 7 bases lining up with TRBD1. Germline loops: CDR1 SEHNR, CDR2 FQNEAQ (reference sequence). This CDR3 has 14 residues. V gave up 5 bases and J gave up 7 bases; unmatched junction bases: 11.

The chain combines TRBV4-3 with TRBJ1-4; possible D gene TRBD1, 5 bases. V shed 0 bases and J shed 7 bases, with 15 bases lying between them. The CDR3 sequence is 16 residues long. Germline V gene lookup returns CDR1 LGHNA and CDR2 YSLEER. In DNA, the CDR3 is TGCGCCAGCAGCCAAGAAGGCGGGGGGATAGGTGAAAAACTGTTTTTT. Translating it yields CASSQEGGGIGEKLFF.

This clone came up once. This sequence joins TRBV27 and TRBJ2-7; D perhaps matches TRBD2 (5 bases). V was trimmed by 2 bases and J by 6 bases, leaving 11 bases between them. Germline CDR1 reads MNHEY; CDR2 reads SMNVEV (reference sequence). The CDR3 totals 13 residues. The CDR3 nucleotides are TGTGCCAGCAGTTTAGGAGGCATCTCCGAGCAGTACTTC. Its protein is CASSLGGISEQYF.

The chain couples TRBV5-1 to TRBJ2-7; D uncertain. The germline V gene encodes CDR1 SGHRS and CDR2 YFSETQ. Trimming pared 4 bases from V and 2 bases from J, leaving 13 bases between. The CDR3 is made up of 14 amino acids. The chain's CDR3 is CASSPSGAAYEQYF. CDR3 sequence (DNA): TGCGCCAGCAGCCCCTCTGGAGCCGCCTACGAGCAGTACTTC.

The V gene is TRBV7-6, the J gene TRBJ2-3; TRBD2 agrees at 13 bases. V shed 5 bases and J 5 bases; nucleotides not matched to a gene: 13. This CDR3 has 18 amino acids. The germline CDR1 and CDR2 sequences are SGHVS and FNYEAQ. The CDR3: CASSLPTGLAGVGDTQYF. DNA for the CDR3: TGTGCCAGCAGCCTCCCCACCGGACTAGCGGGGGTTGGAGATACGCAGTATTTT. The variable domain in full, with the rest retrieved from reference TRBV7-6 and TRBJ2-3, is GAGVSQSPRYKVTKRGQDVALRCDPISGHVSLYWYRQALGQGPEFLTYFNYEAQQDKSGLPNDRFSAERPEGSISTLTIQRTEQRDSAMYRCASSLPTGLAGVGDTQYFGPGTRLTVL.

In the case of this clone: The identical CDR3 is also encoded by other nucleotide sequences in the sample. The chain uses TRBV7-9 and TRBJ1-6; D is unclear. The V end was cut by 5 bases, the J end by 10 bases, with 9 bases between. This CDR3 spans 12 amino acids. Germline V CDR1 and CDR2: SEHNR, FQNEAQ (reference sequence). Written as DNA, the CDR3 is TGTGCCAGCAGCCTGGCGCGATCACCCCTCCACTTT. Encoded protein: CASSLARSPLHF.

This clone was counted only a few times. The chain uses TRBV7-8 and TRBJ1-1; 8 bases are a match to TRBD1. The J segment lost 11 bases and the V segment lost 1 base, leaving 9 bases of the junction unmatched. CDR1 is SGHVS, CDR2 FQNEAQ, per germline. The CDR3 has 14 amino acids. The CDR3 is CASSLGTGLSGAFF. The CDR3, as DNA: TGTGCCAGCAGCTTAGGGACAGGGTTAAGCGGCGCTTTCTTT. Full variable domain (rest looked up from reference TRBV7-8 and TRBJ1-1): GAGVSQSPRYKVAKRGQDVALRCDPISGHVSLFWYQQALGQGPEFLTYFQNEAQLDKSGLPSDRFFAERPEGSVSTLKIQRTQQEDSAVYLCASSLGTGLSGAFFGQGTRLTVV.

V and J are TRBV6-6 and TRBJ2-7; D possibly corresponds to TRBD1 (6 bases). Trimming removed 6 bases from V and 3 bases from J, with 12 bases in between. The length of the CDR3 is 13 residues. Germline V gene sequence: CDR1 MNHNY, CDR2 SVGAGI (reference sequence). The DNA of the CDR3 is TGTGCCAGCAGAAATGGGGGCCACTACGAGCAGTACTTC. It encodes CASRNGGHYEQYF.

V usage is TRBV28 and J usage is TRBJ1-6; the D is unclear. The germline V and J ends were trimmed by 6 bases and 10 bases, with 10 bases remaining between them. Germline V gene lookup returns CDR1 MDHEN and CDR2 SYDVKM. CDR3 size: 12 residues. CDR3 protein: CASSPKRSPLHF. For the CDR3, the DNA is TGTGCCAGCAGCCCCAAGCGGTCACCCCTCCACTTT.

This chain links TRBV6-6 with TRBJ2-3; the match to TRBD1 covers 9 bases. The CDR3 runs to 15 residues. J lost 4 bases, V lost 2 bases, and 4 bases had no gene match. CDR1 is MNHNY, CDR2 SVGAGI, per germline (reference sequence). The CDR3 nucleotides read TGTGCCAGCAGTTACCAACAGGGGGCGGCAGATACGCAGTATTTT. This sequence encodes CASSYQQGAADTQYF.

The CDR3, as DNA: TGTGCCAGCAGTTTGCCCGGGTATGGCTACACCTTC. Its protein product is CASSLPGYGYTF. The chain recombines TRBV28 with TRBJ1-2; D is ambiguous. The CDR3 runs to 12 residues. The V and J ends lost 3 bases and 5 bases respectively, with 7 bases between them. Germline lookup yields CDR1 MDHEN and CDR2 SYDVKM.

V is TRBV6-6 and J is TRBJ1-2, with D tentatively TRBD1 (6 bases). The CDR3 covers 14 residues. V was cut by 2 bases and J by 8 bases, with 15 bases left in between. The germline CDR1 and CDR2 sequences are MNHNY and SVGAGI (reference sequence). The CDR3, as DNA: TGTGCCAGCAGTTACGCTGGGGGCGGACGAGGCTACACCTTC. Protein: CASSYAGGGRGYTF.

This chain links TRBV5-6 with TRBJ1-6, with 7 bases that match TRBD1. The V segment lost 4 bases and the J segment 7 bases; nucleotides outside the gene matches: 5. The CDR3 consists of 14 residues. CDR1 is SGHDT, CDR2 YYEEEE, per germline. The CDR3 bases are TGTGCCAGCAGCCTGGGGACAGTCAATTCACCCCTCCACTTT. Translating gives CASSLGTVNSPLHF.

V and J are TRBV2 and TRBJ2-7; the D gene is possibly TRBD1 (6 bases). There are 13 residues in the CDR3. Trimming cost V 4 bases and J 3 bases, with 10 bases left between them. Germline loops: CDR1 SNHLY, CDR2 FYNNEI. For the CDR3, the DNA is TGTGCCAGCAGTGTGGGGGCTGACTACGAGCAGTACTTC. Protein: CASSVGADYEQYF.

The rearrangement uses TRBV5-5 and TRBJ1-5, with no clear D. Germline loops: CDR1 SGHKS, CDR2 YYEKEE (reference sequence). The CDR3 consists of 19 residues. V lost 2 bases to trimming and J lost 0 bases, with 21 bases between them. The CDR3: CASSLGLSSFGYSNQPQHF. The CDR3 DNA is TGTGCCAGCAGCTTAGGGCTCTCCTCTTTTGGTTATAGCAATCAGCCCCAGCATTTT. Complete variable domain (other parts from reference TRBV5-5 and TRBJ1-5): DAGVTQSPTHLIKTRGQQVTLRCSPISGHKSVSWYQQVLGQGPQFIFQYYEKEERGRGNFPDRFSARQFPNYSSELNVNALLLGDSALYLCASSLGLSSFGYSNQPQHFGDGTRLSIL.

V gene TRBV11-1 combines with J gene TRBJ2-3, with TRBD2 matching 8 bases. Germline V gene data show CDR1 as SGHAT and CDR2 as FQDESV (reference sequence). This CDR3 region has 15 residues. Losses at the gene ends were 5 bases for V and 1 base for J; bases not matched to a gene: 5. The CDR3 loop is CASSPPAGGTDTQYF. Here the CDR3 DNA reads TGTGCCAGCAGCCCTCCAGCGGGGGGCACAGATACGCAGTATTTT. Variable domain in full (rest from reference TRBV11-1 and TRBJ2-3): EAEVAQSPRYKITEKSQAVAFWCDPISGHATLYWYRQILGQGPELLVQFQDESVVDDSQLPKDRFSAERLKGVDSTLKIQPAELGDSAMYLCASSPPAGGTDTQYFGPGTRLTVL.

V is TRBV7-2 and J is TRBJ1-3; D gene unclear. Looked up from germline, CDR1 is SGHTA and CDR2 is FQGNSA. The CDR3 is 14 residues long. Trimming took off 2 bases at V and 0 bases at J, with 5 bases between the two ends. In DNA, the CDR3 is TGTGCCAGCAGCTTAATGCTCTCTGGAAACACCATATATTTT. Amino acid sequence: CASSLMLSGNTIYF.

The chain's CDR3 is CASSLTGELFF. CDR3 coding DNA: TGTGCCAGCAGCCTTACCGGGGAGCTGTTTTTT. This chain uses TRBV7-3 with TRBJ2-2; D uncertain. Germline V CDR1 and CDR2: SGHTA, FQGTGA. Trimming pared 5 bases from V and 5 bases from J, leaving 3 bases between. CDR3 size: 11 residues.

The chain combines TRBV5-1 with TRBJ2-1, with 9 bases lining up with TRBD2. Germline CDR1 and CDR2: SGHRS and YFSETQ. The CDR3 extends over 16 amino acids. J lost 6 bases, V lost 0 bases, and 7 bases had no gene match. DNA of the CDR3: TGCGCCAGCAGCTTGGCTGCTAGCGGGGTTTCCAATGAGCAGTTCTTC. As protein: CASSLAASGVSNEQFF.